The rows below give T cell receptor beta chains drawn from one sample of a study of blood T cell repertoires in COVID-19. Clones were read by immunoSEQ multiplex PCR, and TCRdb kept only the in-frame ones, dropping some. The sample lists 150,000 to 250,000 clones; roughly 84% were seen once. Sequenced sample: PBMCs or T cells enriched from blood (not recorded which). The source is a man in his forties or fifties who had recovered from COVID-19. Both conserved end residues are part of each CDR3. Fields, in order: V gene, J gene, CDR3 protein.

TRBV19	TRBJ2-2	CASSITGTQNTGELFF
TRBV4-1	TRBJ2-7	CASSRSWGGAIYEQYF
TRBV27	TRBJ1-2	CASRVTGESGYTF
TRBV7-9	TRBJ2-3	CASSSIAGATDTQYF
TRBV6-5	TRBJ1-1	CASRGRQGATEAFF
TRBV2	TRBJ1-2	CASCFAQDYGYTF
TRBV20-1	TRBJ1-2	CSASVRTGGRSGYTF
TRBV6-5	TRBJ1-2	CASRITDRVYGYTF
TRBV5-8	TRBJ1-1	CASRWGLEAFF
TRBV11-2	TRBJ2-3	CASSPRSQLGTDTQYF
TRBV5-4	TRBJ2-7	CASSFQASYEQYF
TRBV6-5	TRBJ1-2	CASSLSSNYGYTF
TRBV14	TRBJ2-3	CASSQAGRGTDTQYF
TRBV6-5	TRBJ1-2	CASSYPGGVGYTF
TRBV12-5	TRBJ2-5	CASGAGLLLETQYF
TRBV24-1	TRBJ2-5	CATSDSSGGPQETQYF
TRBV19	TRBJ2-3	CASRKLAGTRLSTDTQYF
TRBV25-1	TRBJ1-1	CASGGLLNTEAFF
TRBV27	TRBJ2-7	CASSLRQGSYEQYF
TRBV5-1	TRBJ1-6	CASSLEAVGGDNSPLHF
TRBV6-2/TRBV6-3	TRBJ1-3	CASSRGTLSSGNTIYF
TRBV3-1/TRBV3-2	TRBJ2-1	CASSQSLDRRSYNEQFF
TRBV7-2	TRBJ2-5	CASSLGRQAAGTQYF
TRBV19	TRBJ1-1	CASSIGQRNTEAFF
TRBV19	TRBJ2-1	CATETGGEQFF
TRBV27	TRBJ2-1	CASSLSGLAGVFTYNEQFF
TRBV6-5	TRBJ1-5	CASSPTGGSNQPQHF
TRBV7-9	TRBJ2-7	CASSFLSIRAQYF
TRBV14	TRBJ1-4	CASSPRTAYNEKLFF
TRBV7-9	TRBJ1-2	CASSFRGGYGYTF
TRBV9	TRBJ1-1	CASSASNRDRAAFF
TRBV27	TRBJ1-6	CASSPPGPRRPLHF